This is a list of T cell receptor beta chains from one sample in a study of shared clonotypes between healthy human individuals. Some clones are missing from TCRdb's copy, which holds only in-frame ones; the method was immunoSEQ multiplex PCR. This table has some 2,400,000 clones, 95% appearing once. Sequences were obtained from naive CD4+ T cells sorted from blood. These receptors were obtained from a young man in good health. Both conserved end residues are part of each CDR3. The D gene is left open where the match is weak. Part of the rows lack a size; the others show once, few, many or a class for expanded clones.

d_gene,v_gene,abundance,j_gene,CDR3nt,CDR3aa
TRBD1,TRBV29-1,.,TRBJ1-6,TGCAGCGTTCAAGACAGGGCCTCGGGGTCACCCCTCCACTTT,CSVQDRASGSPLHF
.,TRBV5-8,.,TRBJ2-7,TGTGCCAGCAGCTTGGGACAGTTTCGGTACGAGCAGTACTTC,CASSLGQFRYEQYF
.,TRBV19,few,TRBJ2-7,TGTGCCAGTAGTATCCCGAACAGGTACGAGCAGTACTTC,CASSIPNRYEQYF
TRBD2,TRBV9,once,TRBJ2-3,TGTGCCAGCAGCGTAGAAGGGGCTAGCGGGAGACTAGATACGCAGTATTTT,CASSVEGASGRLDTQYF
.,TRBV6-1,.,TRBJ1-6,TGTGCCAGCAGTGAAGCGAGGGGTTATAATTCACCCCTCCACTTT,CASSEARGYNSPLHF
.,TRBV5-6,.,TRBJ2-4,TGTGCCAGCAGCTTCCCGGCAGCCAAAAACATTCAGTACTTC,CASSFPAAKNIQYF
.,TRBV30,.,TRBJ2-7,TGTGCCTGGAGTGTATGGAGGACCGCCTCGAGATTTAGCTCCTACGAGCAGTACTTC,CAWSVWRTASRFSSYEQYF
.,TRBV6-5,once,TRBJ1-1,TGTGCCAGCACACCCGGGGGGACTGAAGCTTTCTTT,CASTPGGTEAFF
.,TRBV4-3,.,TRBJ2-7,TGCGCCAGCAGCCAAGACAGGACGGCAAACTACGAGCAGTACTTC,CASSQDRTANYEQYF
.,TRBV5-8,.,TRBJ1-5,TGTGCCAGCAGGATCGGGCCCCCTGAGGGACAGCCCCAGCATTTT,CASRIGPPEGQPQHF
.,TRBV2,.,TRBJ2-1,TGTGCCAGCAGTGTTGCGTGGGGTGAGCAGTTCTTC,CASSVAWGEQFF
TRBD2,TRBV14,.,TRBJ2-2,TGTGCCAGCAGTAGGATAGCGGGGGACACCGGGGAGCTGTTTTTT,CASSRIAGDTGELFF
.,TRBV6-5,.,TRBJ2-6,TGTGCCAGCAGTTCCCGGACAGTGCGGGCCAACGTCCTGACTTTC,CASSSRTVRANVLTF
.,TRBV5-1,.,TRBJ1-6,TGCGCCAGCAGCTTGGCCGGGGCTTCAGGGTCACCCCTCCACTTT,CASSLAGASGSPLHF
.,TRBV25-1,once,TRBJ1-2,TGTGCCAGCAGTGAATATATTGGCCCTGACTATGGCTACACCTTC,CASSEYIGPDYGYTF
.,TRBV30,.,TRBJ2-2,TGTGCCCGCTCCCCGGGAACGAACACCGGGGAGCTGTTTTTT,CARSPGTNTGELFF
TRBD2,TRBV28,.,TRBJ2-2,TGTGCCAGCAGTTTGGGTAGCGGGGGCCTCATTCTTACCGGGGAGCTGTTTTTT,CASSLGSGGLILTGELFF
.,TRBV5-1,.,TRBJ2-5,TGCGCCAGCAGCTTGGGAGATACGACAGGCCAAGAGACCCAGTACTTC,CASSLGDTTGQETQYF
.,TRBV5-1,.,TRBJ2-3,TGCGCCAGCAGCTTGGCCCGGGCGGGCACAGATACGCAGTATTTT,CASSLARAGTDTQYF
.,TRBV7-6,.,TRBJ1-3,TGTGCCAGCAGCTATGACGGCTCCTCTGGAAACACCATATATTTT,CASSYDGSSGNTIYF
.,TRBV10-3,.,TRBJ1-2,TGTGCCATCAGTGTCGCAGCCGACTATGGCTACACCTTC,CAISVAADYGYTF
TRBD1,TRBV7-9,.,TRBJ1-1,TGTGCCAGCAGCTTGGGACAGGGAGGGGCTGAAGCTTTCTTT,CASSLGQGGAEAFF
TRBD2,TRBV19,.,TRBJ2-3,TGTGCCAGTAGTATTTCAGCGGGGGACACAGATACGCAGTATTTT,CASSISAGDTDTQYF
.,TRBV7-2,.,TRBJ2-7,TGTGCCAGCAGCACAAATCAGAGAGGTTCCTACGAGCAGTACTTC,CASSTNQRGSYEQYF
.,TRBV25-1,.,TRBJ1-6,TGTGCCAGCAGTGCGAACTACAGGGCGGATAATTCACCCCTCCACTTT,CASSANYRADNSPLHF
.,TRBV5-6,.,TRBJ2-3,TGTGCCAGCAGCTTCCTGGGTACGCAGTATTTT,CASSFLGTQYF
TRBD1,TRBV7-2,.,TRBJ1-5,TGTGCCAGCAGCATCACCGGGACAGGGGGCAATCAGCCCCAGCATTTT,CASSITGTGGNQPQHF
.,TRBV5-4,.,TRBJ2-5,TGTGCCAGCAGCCGAAAACGGGAACTTCAAGAGACCCAGTACTTC,CASSRKRELQETQYF
.,TRBV30,.,TRBJ1-1,TGTGCCGGCGCGCGGGTGAACACTGAAGCTTTCTTT,CAGARVNTEAFF
.,TRBV7-2,.,TRBJ1-5,TGTGCCAGCAGCGAGGCCCAGGGGCGAAATCAGCCCCAGCATTTT,CASSEAQGRNQPQHF
.,TRBV6-1,.,TRBJ2-7,TGTGCCATTCCGGGACGGGAGACCTACGAGCAGTACTTC,CAIPGRETYEQYF
.,TRBV29-1,.,TRBJ1-1,TGCAGCGTAAAGGGGGGGGACACTGAAGCTTTCTTT,CSVKGGDTEAFF